This T cell receptor beta chain was sequenced during a study of shared clonotypes between healthy human individuals. Every subset's genomic DNA went evenly onto several immunoSEQ plates. Assay used: immunoSEQ multiplex PCR; TCRdb lists only in-frame clones, some missing. The data hold about 710,000 clones, with more than 70% observed a single time. The CDR3 extends over 12 amino acids. With 1 base removed from V and 12 bases from J, the gap between germline ends came to 9 bases. The germline CDR1 and CDR2 sequences are KGHSY and FQNENV. Recent acute infections and vaccinations were absent in the healthy HIV-negative adult donors. Study-wide findings and caveats: Naive subsets tended to show greater estimated richness than memory subsets. The four-donor shared clonotypes exceeded non-shared clonotypes in generation probability, with non-shared ones scoring lower.

This clone was seen more than once but under ten times. What it binds is not known. The source of this sequence is a woman aged 25 to 39 in good health. J is TRBJ1-4 and V is TRBV16; D unclear. Sequencing was carried out using memory CD4+ T cells sorted from blood. As for subset: CD45RA-negative fraction. The CDR3 sequence: CASSQWRRELFF. The CDR3 nucleotides are TGTGCCAGCAGCCAATGGAGGCGGGAACTGTTTTTT.